A single sample gave rise to the 22 T cell receptor beta chains below, sequenced in a study of blood T cell repertoires in COVID-19. TCRdb keeps only in-frame clones here, not all; method: immunoSEQ multiplex PCR. The repertoire holds about 220,000 clones, with around four fifths as singletons. Sequencing was done on a sample of peripheral blood. These receptors were collected from an older woman with acute or convalescent COVID-19.

The chain combines TRBV6-5 with TRBJ1-1; no clear D. This CDR3 contains 11 residues. Germline V gene data show CDR1 as MNHEY and CDR2 as SVGAGI. With 2 bases removed from V and 9 bases from J, the gap between germline ends came to 7 bases. The CDR3 here is CASSYRRQAFF. CDR3 sequence (DNA): TGTGCCAGCAGTTACCGCAGGCAAGCTTTCTTT.

This clone has more than one count but fewer than ten. The chain employs TRBV29-1 and TRBJ2-3; D gene uncertain. The germline CDR1 and CDR2 sequences are SQVTM and ANQGSEA. The germline V and J ends were trimmed by 0 bases and 8 bases, with 9 bases remaining between them. This CDR3 has 12 residues. The CDR3 loop is CSVEDGTPTQYF. The CDR3 DNA follows: TGCAGCGTTGAAGACGGTACCCCTACGCAGTATTTT.

With regard to this clone: The sample contains more than one DNA sequence encoding this CDR3. V usage is TRBV5-1 and J usage is TRBJ1-3; D possibly corresponds to TRBD1 (5 bases). The V gene's germline CDR1 is SGHRS and CDR2 YFSETQ. The V gene lost 5 bases and the J gene lost 0 bases, with 9 bases spanning the gap. The CDR3 runs 14 residues. The CDR3 region is CASSQDSSGNTIYF. CDR3 DNA sequence: TGCGCCAGCAGTCAAGACAGCTCTGGAAACACCATATATTTT.

This clone has only one observation. J is TRBJ1-4 and V is TRBV4-2; 7 bases are shared with TRBD1. Per the germline V gene, CDR1 is LGHNA and CDR2 is YNFKEQ. With V trimmed by 0 bases and J by 8 bases, 6 bases remained unmatched. There are 15 residues in the CDR3. This chain's CDR3 is CASSQERRGGEKLFF. Written as DNA, the CDR3 is TGTGCCAGCAGCCAAGAGAGGAGAGGGGGCGAAAAACTGTTTTTT.

The chain is built from TRBV18 and TRBJ1-4; D remains ambiguous. V shed 5 bases and J shed 8 bases, with 18 bases lying between them. CDR3 length: 15 amino acids. CDR1 and CDR2 (germline): KGHSH, LQKENI. The CDR3: CASSLGSTRREKLFF. DNA of the CDR3: TGTGCCAGCTCATTAGGGTCGACTAGAAGGGAAAAACTGTTTTTT.

CDR3 loop: CASSPGGLPGNTIYF. The CDR3 DNA is TGTGCCAGCAGTCCCGGGGGGCTGCCGGGAAACACCATATATTTT. This rearrangement joins TRBV28 to TRBJ1-3; possibly TRBD1 for D (6 bases). V dropped 5 bases and J dropped 4 bases, with 15 bases sitting between them. The V gene's germline CDR1 is MDHEN and CDR2 SYDVKM. CDR3 size: 15 residues.

The rearrangement uses TRBV27 and TRBJ2-5, with TRBD1 matching over 7 bases. Trimming at V came to 7 bases and at J to 4 bases, leaving 9 bases not matched to a gene. Germline lookup yields CDR1 MNHEY and CDR2 SMNVEV (reference sequence). CDR3 length equals 14 residues. CDR3 amino acids: CASTPQGPGETQYF. The DNA of the CDR3 is TGTGCCAGCACCCCACAGGGGCCGGGAGAGACCCAGTACTTC.

J is TRBJ1-2 and V is TRBV15; tentatively, D is TRBD1 (6 bases). Germline V gene lookup returns CDR1 LNHNV and CDR2 YYDKDF (reference sequence). V was clipped by 5 bases and J by 7 bases, with 20 bases between them. The CDR3 runs to 15 residues. CDR3 nucleotide sequence: TGTGCCACCAGCCGTCCAGGGGTACCAGGTCGTGGCTACACCTTC. Protein: CATSRPGVPGRGYTF.

The CDR3 DNA follows: TGCGCCAGCAGTTTCCGAGACAGGGGAGAGACCCAGTACTTC. Its translation is CASSFRDRGETQYF. The chain recombines TRBV5-1 with TRBJ2-5, with 8 bases that match TRBD1. The germline gives CDR1 SGHRS, CDR2 YFSETQ. The ends lost 5 bases at V and 4 bases at J; junction bases unmatched: 7. CDR3 length: 14 amino acids. The variable domain in full, completed from reference TRBV5-1 and TRBJ2-5, reads KAGVTQTPRYLIKTRGQQVTLSCSPISGHRSVSWYQQTPGQGLQFLFEYFSETQRNKGNFPGRFSGRQFSNSRSEMNVSTLELGDSALYLCASSFRDRGETQYFGPGTRLLVL.

The chain joins TRBV3-1 (or the pseudogene TRBV3-2) to TRBJ1-2; 9 bases align to TRBD1. CDR3 length: 15 amino acids. The junction had 3 bases not matched to a gene; V was cut back by 0 bases and J by 4 bases. CDR1 and CDR2 from the germline V gene are LGHDT and YNNKEL (reference sequence). CDR3 sequence (DNA): TGTGCCAGCAGCCAAGAGGGACAGGGCATCTATGGCTACACCTTC. It specifies CASSQEGQGIYGYTF.

V is TRBV7-6 and J is TRBJ2-6; D is unclear. The CDR3 runs 16 residues. V lost 2 bases and J lost 2, with 10 bases in between. Germline CDR1 is SGHVS and CDR2 is FNYEAQ. The CDR3 nucleotides are TGTGCCAGCAGCTTAACTTTTAGAACTGGGGCCAACGTCCTGACTTTC. As protein: CASSLTFRTGANVLTF.

This clone was seen once. Here the CDR3 DNA reads TGCGCCAGCAGCTTGTTTACTAACTATGGCTACACCTTC. Translating it yields CASSLFTNYGYTF. The chain recombines TRBV5-1 with TRBJ1-2; D gene unclear. Germline V gene sequence: CDR1 SGHRS, CDR2 YFSETQ. Trimming shortened V by 1 base and J by 0 bases, and 4 bases separated the two germline ends. This CDR3 has 13 residues.

The chain couples TRBV3-1 (or the pseudogene TRBV3-2) to TRBJ1-2; TRBD1 matches at 7 bases. The V and J ends lost 2 bases and 4 bases, in that order; junction bases with no gene match: 4. CDR3 length: 14 amino acids. CDR1 LGHDT and CDR2 YNNKEL come from the germline V gene (reference sequence). The CDR3 sequence is CASSQYQGGYGYTF. CDR3 DNA sequence: TGTGCCAGCAGCCAATATCAGGGGGGCTATGGCTACACCTTC.

The chain joins TRBV27 to TRBJ2-1; 13 nucleotides agree with TRBD2. The germline gives CDR1 MNHEY, CDR2 SMNVEV (reference sequence). Unmatched junction bases numbered 4, after V lost 6 bases and J lost 8 bases. The CDR3 extends over 14 amino acids. The CDR3 loop is CASRLLAGGHEQFF. The CDR3 DNA reads TGTGCCAGCAGGTTACTAGCGGGGGGGCATGAGCAGTTCTTC.

The chain employs TRBV3-1 (or the pseudogene TRBV3-2) and TRBJ1-4, with 7 bases lining up with TRBD1. J lost 5 bases, V lost 4 bases, and 4 bases had no gene match. The CDR3 length is 14 residues. Looked up from germline, CDR1 is LGHDT and CDR2 is YNNKEL (reference sequence). CDR3 in DNA: TGTGCCAGCAGCCCACAGGGGATAAATGAAAAACTGTTTTTT. Translation: CASSPQGINEKLFF.

The chain has TRBV7-2 and TRBJ1-1, with a possible D match to TRBD1 (5 bases). Trimming shortened V by 10 bases and J by 0 bases, and 15 bases separated the two germline ends. This CDR3 spans 14 amino acids. The V gene's germline CDR1 is SGHTA and CDR2 FQGNSA. The CDR3 here is CATQTAPLNTEAFF. Here the CDR3 DNA reads TGTGCCACCCAGACAGCTCCCTTGAACACTGAAGCTTTCTTT.

This chain joins TRBV19 and TRBJ1-2; TRBD1 is a possible D gene (6 bases). The CDR3 has 12 residues. Germline values: CDR1 LNHDA, CDR2 SQIVND (reference sequence). V shed 7 bases and J shed 6 bases, with 12 bases lying between them. The CDR3 loop is CASKAGANGYTF. The CDR3, as DNA: TGTGCCAGTAAGGCAGGGGCGAATGGCTACACCTTC.

The V and J genes are TRBV5-8 and TRBJ1-3; D not resolved. Trimming took off 3 bases at V and 0 bases at J, with 10 bases between the two ends. Germline CDR1 SGHTS, CDR2 YDEGEE. The CDR3 has 15 amino acids. The chain's CDR3 is CASSWPRSSGNTIYF. CDR3 DNA sequence: TGTGCCAGCAGCTGGCCCCGGAGCTCTGGAAACACCATATATTTT.

This clone came up once. This chain links TRBV6-1 with TRBJ1-6; D may be TRBD1 (5 bases). Between the trimmed V and J ends, which lost 2 bases and 7 bases, there was a span of 9 bases. This CDR3 is 14 amino acids long. In germline, CDR1 is MNHNS, CDR2 SASEGT. CDR3 region: CASSESGWNSPLHF. In nucleotides, the CDR3 is TGTGCCAGCAGTGAATCAGGGTGGAATTCACCCCTCCACTTT.

This chain uses TRBV20-1 with TRBJ2-7; D gene uncertain. The CDR3 is made up of 14 amino acids. The V and J ends lost 3 bases and 1 base respectively, with 13 bases between them. CDR1 is DFQATT, CDR2 SNEGSKA, per germline (reference sequence). The CDR3 loop is CSASLADLSYEQYF. CDR3 in DNA: TGCAGTGCTAGTTTGGCAGATCTTTCCTACGAGCAGTACTTC.

The chain couples TRBV6-2 or TRBV6-3 to TRBJ1-6; 8 bases agree with TRBD1. V shed 1 base and J 14 bases; nucleotides not matched to a gene: 7. CDR1 is MNHEY and CDR2 is SVGEGT in the germline V gene. CDR3 size: 14 residues. CDR3 nucleotide sequence: TGTGCCAGCAGTTACTGGGACAGGCCCCAGGCCCTCCACTTT. It yields the protein CASSYWDRPQALHF.

The chain links TRBV27 to TRBJ2-1; a possible D gene is TRBD1 (6 bases). The CDR3 extends over 16 amino acids. Germline V gene sequence: CDR1 MNHEY, CDR2 SMNVEV (reference sequence). V lost 8 bases and J 0 bases, leaving 17 bases between the germline ends. CDR3 in DNA: TGTGCCAGCGAGCCGAGGGGGACGAGCTCCTACAATGAGCAGTTCTTC. Residues: CASEPRGTSSYNEQFF.